The present T cell receptor beta chain was sequenced within a study of control samples from healthy donors and cancer patients. Only a few counts were recorded for this clone. V lost 3 bases and J lost 0, with 12 bases in between. CDR1 is KGHSH, CDR2 LQKENI, per germline. This CDR3 is built from 17 residues. Assay: immunoSEQ multiplex PCR; the TCRdb copy retains only in-frame clones and omits some. The sample shows more than 90,000 clones, around 89% of them seen only once. Input material: blood. The chain combines TRBV18 with TRBJ1-6; tentatively, D is TRBD1 (5 bases). The receptor comes from a young man in good health. CDR3 DNA sequence: TGTGCCAGCTCACCCGGACACACGAGCTCCTATAATTCACCCCTCCACTTT. Translated: CASSPGHTSSYNSPLHF.